A selection of T cell receptor beta chains follows, all from one sample in a study of cytomegalovirus exposure and HLA in healthy donors. Sequenced by immunoSEQ multiplex PCR; TCRdb stores in-frame clones only, minus some. The sample includes some 110,000 clones, nearly 75% of them seen just once. The sample consisted of PBMCs. These receptors all stem from a man aged 25-45 years in good health and CMV-seropositive. Both conserved end residues are part of each CDR3. The D gene is left open where the match is weak. Some rows have no size entry. The others give once, few or many, or a class for an expanded clone.

CDR3 DNA,CDR3 protein,V gene,clone size,D gene,J gene
TGTGCCAGCAGCTTGAAACGTCAGGGTGAGGAGACCCAGTACTTC,CASSLKRQGEETQYF,TRBV5-4,NA,NA,TRBJ2-5
TGTGCCAGCGGCGGACAGGAGGACACTGAAGCTTTCTTT,CASGGQEDTEAFF,TRBV18,NA,TRBD1,TRBJ1-1
TGTGCCAGCCTCTACTACACCGACCCCTCCTATGGCTACACCTTC,CASLYYTDPSYGYTF,TRBV28,once,NA,TRBJ1-2
TGTGCCAGCAGCCCCCAGACAGGATCTCAAGAGACCCAGTACTTC,CASSPQTGSQETQYF,TRBV5-4,NA,NA,TRBJ2-5
TGTGCCAGCAGTTCAGGGTTTTATGGCTACACCTTC,CASSSGFYGYTF,TRBV6-5,NA,NA,TRBJ1-2
TGTGCCACCACTCTGGACAGGGGAACAGATACGCAGTATTTT,CATTLDRGTDTQYF,TRBV15,NA,TRBD1,TRBJ2-3
TGTGCCACCAGCCCTCTGTCTCCCGCGGACACTGAAGCTTTCTTT,CATSPLSPADTEAFF,TRBV15,once,NA,TRBJ1-1
TGTGCCAGCAGTCTCAACGGGGGACTGGTTGAGACCCAGTACTTC,CASSLNGGLVETQYF,TRBV27,many,NA,TRBJ2-5
TGTGCCAGCAGTCCTCGGGCCGGGAGCTCCTACAATGAGCAGTTCTTC,CASSPRAGSSYNEQFF,TRBV28,once,NA,TRBJ2-1
TGCGCCGGCATGACAGAGCCTAATTCACCCCTCCACTTT,CAGMTEPNSPLHF,TRBV10-1,many,NA,TRBJ1-6
TGTGCCAGCCATCCTAGCGGGGGGCTCACAGATACGCAGTATTTT,CASHPSGGLTDTQYF,TRBV4-2,NA,TRBD2,TRBJ2-3
TGCGCCAGCAGTTCCCCGGGGAGGAATTCACCCCTCCACTTT,CASSSPGRNSPLHF,TRBV10-2,NA,NA,TRBJ1-6
TGTGCTAGTGGTGCTCTTACCCAGCGTGAAGCTTTCTTT,CASGALTQREAFF,TRBV12-5,few,NA,TRBJ1-1
TGTGCCTGGAGTGTACTAGTGCATCCCTGGGGTGAGCAGTTCTTC,CAWSVLVHPWGEQFF,TRBV30,NA,NA,TRBJ2-1
TGTGCCAGTATGGTGCAGGTTAACAACGAGCAGTACTTC,CASMVQVNNEQYF,TRBV2,once,NA,TRBJ2-7
TGTGCCAGTAGTCCCCGGAGGGACAAAAACATTCAGTACTTC,CASSPRRDKNIQYF,TRBV19,NA,NA,TRBJ2-4
TGCGCCAGCAGCGGATACACTCAGGGCAGGGATGGCTACCCCTTC,CASSGYTQGRDGYPF,TRBV5-1,NA,NA,TRBJ1-2
TGCGCCAGCAGCCAACAATATAGCGGGGGGACTTCTAATGAGCAGTTCTTC,CASSQQYSGGTSNEQFF,TRBV4-1,NA,TRBD2,TRBJ2-1
TGTGCCAGCAGCCCTTCCTCCGGGACAATGAACACTGAAGCTTTCTTT,CASSPSSGTMNTEAFF,TRBV11-2,NA,NA,TRBJ1-1
TGTGCCCCCCAAAGACAGCTTCTCTGTTCCTACGAGCAGTACTTC,CAPQRQLLCSYEQYF,TRBV28,few,NA,TRBJ2-7
TGTGCCAGCTTTACAAACACCGGGGAGCTGTTTTTT,CASFTNTGELFF,TRBV6-5,few,NA,TRBJ2-2
TGTGCCAGCAGCTTACGTGGAGGGACAGGGGGCGAGCAGTACTTC,CASSLRGGTGGEQYF,TRBV7-2,NA,TRBD1,TRBJ2-7